What follows are 18 T cell receptor beta chains derived from one specimen sequenced in a study of shared clonotypes between healthy human individuals. Naive CD8 isolation took CD45RO-negative cells positively selected for CCR7 and excluded terminally differentiated effector memory CD45RA+ cells. TCRdb's copy holds only in-frame clones and misses some; the assay was immunoSEQ multiplex PCR. The table lists 560,000 or so clones, 90% to 97% of them singletons. The sample consisted of naive CD8+ T cells sorted from blood. These receptors originate from a woman aged 30 to 39 in good health.

V usage is TRBV6-6 and J usage is TRBJ2-1; tentatively, D is TRBD2 (6 bases). This CDR3 contains 14 residues. With 7 bases removed from V and 2 bases from J, the gap between germline ends came to 12 bases. The V gene's germline CDR1 is MNHNY and CDR2 SVGAGI (reference sequence). The CDR3 spells CASNNGSPYNEQFF. Here the CDR3 DNA reads TGTGCCAGCAATAACGGGAGTCCCTACAATGAGCAGTTCTTC.

J is TRBJ2-7 and V is TRBV19, with 8 bases aligning to TRBD2. The trim removed 3 bases at V and 6 bases at J, leaving 4 bases unmatched. This CDR3 comprises 13 residues. Germline V gene lookup returns CDR1 LNHDA and CDR2 SQIVND (reference sequence). For the CDR3, the DNA is TGTGCCAGTAGTATTACTAGCGGAGGCGAGCAGTACTTC. As protein: CASSITSGGEQYF.

The chain links TRBV7-8 to TRBJ2-1; D may be TRBD2 (6 bases). Germline CDR1 SGHVS, CDR2 FQNEAQ. The CDR3 has 15 residues. V lost 1 base and J lost 5, with 12 bases in between. CDR3 nucleotides: TGTGCCAGCAGCTTAGGGGGGGTTTTTGACAATGAGCAGTTCTTC. Translation gives CASSLGGVFDNEQFF. Full variable domain (rest looked up from reference TRBV7-8 and TRBJ2-1): GAGVSQSPRYKVAKRGQDVALRCDPISGHVSLFWYQQALGQGPEFLTYFQNEAQLDKSGLPSDRFFAERPEGSVSTLKIQRTQQEDSAVYLCASSLGGVFDNEQFFGPGTRLTVL.

This chain links TRBV27 with TRBJ1-4; TRBD1 matches at 8 bases. Unmatched junction bases numbered 6, after V lost 6 bases and J lost 0 bases. The germline CDR1 and CDR2 sequences are MNHEY and SMNVEV (reference sequence). This CDR3 has 16 residues. The CDR3 loop reads CASSRTGRTTNEKLFF. CDR3 DNA: TGTGCCAGCAGCCGGACAGGGAGAACAACTAATGAAAAACTGTTTTTT.

This chain connects TRBV27 to TRBJ2-7; 7 bases match TRBD1. This CDR3 contains 15 residues. Germline V gene lookup returns CDR1 MNHEY and CDR2 SMNVEV (reference sequence). The ends lost 3 bases at V and 0 bases at J; junction bases unmatched: 5. Here the CDR3 DNA reads TGTGCCAGCAGTTTCGGGACAGACCTCTCCTACGAGCAGTACTTC. It encodes CASSFGTDLSYEQYF.

The chain couples TRBV27 to TRBJ2-3, with TRBD2 identical over 8 bases. With 11 bases clipped from V and 4 bases from J, the junction kept 11 bases outside the gene matches. There are 14 residues in the CDR3. CDR1 is MNHEY and CDR2 is SMNVEV in the germline V gene (reference sequence). The CDR3 sequence: CASSYSGSADTQYF. The CDR3 DNA sequence: TGTGCCTCGTCTTACAGCGGGAGTGCAGATACGCAGTATTTT.

This chain links TRBV4-1 with TRBJ1-4, with TRBD1 as a possible D gene (6 bases). The V and J ends lost 2 bases and 4 bases respectively, with 14 bases between them. Germline-derived CDR1 and CDR2 are MGHRA and YSYEKL. CDR3 length: 16 residues. DNA of the CDR3: TGCGCCAGCAGCCAATTACCAGGGGCATTTAATGAAAAACTGTTTTTT. It codes for CASSQLPGAFNEKLFF.

This CDR3 is CASSWGTGVNTEAFF. The CDR3 DNA sequence: TGTGCCAGCAGCTGGGGGACAGGGGTCAACACTGAAGCTTTCTTT. The chain employs TRBV5-4 and TRBJ1-1; 10 bases are a match to TRBD1. The germline V gene encodes CDR1 SGHNT and CDR2 YYREEE (reference sequence). The trim removed 3 bases at V and 2 bases at J, leaving 4 bases unmatched. CDR3 length equals 15 residues.

The chain carries TRBV6-5 and TRBJ1-4; the match to TRBD1 covers 7 bases. The junction had 1 base not matched to a gene; V was cut back by 3 bases and J by 0 bases. This CDR3 contains 15 residues. The germline CDR1 and CDR2 sequences are MNHEY and SVGAGI. This CDR3 reads CASSYGTATNEKLFF. The CDR3 nucleotides read TGTGCCAGCAGTTATGGGACAGCAACTAATGAAAAACTGTTTTTT.

The J gene is TRBJ1-1, the V gene TRBV5-6; D is unclear. This CDR3 is built from 13 residues. Trimming took 0 bases from V and 4 from J, leaving 7 bases between them. Per the germline V gene, CDR1 is SGHDT and CDR2 is YYEEEE. The CDR3 DNA sequence: TGTGCCAGCAGCTTGGCCGAGGGCACTGAAGCTTTCTTT. Amino acids: CASSLAEGTEAFF.

The chain combines TRBV4-1 with TRBJ1-1; TRBD1 might be the D (5 bases). The CDR3 totals 20 residues. Germline V gives CDR1 MGHRA, CDR2 YSYEKL. Trimming shortened V by 3 bases and J by 0 bases, and 26 bases separated the two germline ends. The CDR3 protein is CASSQTPQGFDNLMNTEAFF. For the CDR3, the DNA is TGCGCCAGCAGCCAGACTCCTCAGGGTTTCGATAATTTAATGAACACTGAAGCTTTCTTT.

V and J are TRBV27 and TRBJ2-1; the D gene could be TRBD1 or TRBD2 (5 bases each). The V gene lost 6 bases and the J gene lost 6 bases, with 15 bases spanning the gap. CDR3 length: 14 residues. Germline V gene data show CDR1 as MNHEY and CDR2 as SMNVEV (reference sequence). CDR3 sequence reads: CASSPGTAINEQFF. CDR3 DNA: TGTGCCAGCAGCCCCGGGACGGCCATCAATGAGCAGTTCTTC.

The chain couples TRBV27 to TRBJ2-1; 9 nucleotides align to TRBD1. The CDR3 runs to 17 residues. Germline V gene lookup returns CDR1 MNHEY and CDR2 SMNVEV (reference sequence). The V gene end was trimmed by 6 bases and the J gene end by 2 bases; junction bases not matched to a gene: 11. The CDR3 is CASSSYPDRGPYNEQFF. The CDR3 DNA is TGTGCCAGCAGCTCCTACCCGGACAGGGGACCCTACAATGAGCAGTTCTTC.

Concerning this clone: Other DNA sequences from this sample encode an identical CDR3 as well. The J gene is TRBJ1-1, the V gene TRBV5-4, with a possible D match to TRBD1 (5 bases). This CDR3 is built from 14 residues. Trimming stripped 4 bases from V and 2 bases from J, with 12 bases between. From germline, CDR1 is SGHNT and CDR2 YYREEE (reference sequence). DNA for the CDR3: TGTGCCAGCAGCCTCGGACACCCTAACACTGAAGCTTTCTTT. Its protein product is CASSLGHPNTEAFF. Using reference TRBV5-4 and TRBJ1-1 for the parts outside the CDR3, the full variable domain is ETGVTQSPTHLIKTRGQQVTLRCSSQSGHNTVSWYQQALGQGPQFIFQYYREEENGRGNFPPRFSGLQFPNYSSELNVNALELDDSALYLCASSLGHPNTEAFFGQGTRLTVV.

This chain joins TRBV4-2 and TRBJ2-5; D remains unclear. Germline V gene data show CDR1 as LGHNA and CDR2 as YNFKEQ. There are 15 residues in the CDR3. V dropped 0 bases and J dropped 2 bases, with 10 bases sitting between them. CDR3 in DNA: TGTGCCAGCAGCCAAGAAGTTCTATCACAAGAGACCCAGTACTTC. Protein product: CASSQEVLSQETQYF.

The chain recombines TRBV13 with TRBJ2-1; D remains ambiguous. This CDR3 has 15 residues. V gave up 1 base and J gave up 0 bases, with 7 bases separating them. Per germline, CDR1 PRHDT and CDR2 FYEKMQ (reference sequence). The CDR3 nucleotides are TGTGCCAGCAGCTTAGATCTAAGCTCCTACAATGAGCAGTTCTTC. This translates into CASSLDLSSYNEQFF.

This chain connects TRBV4-2 to TRBJ2-3, with TRBD1 as a possible D gene (6 bases). Trimming shortened V by 8 bases and J by 4 bases, and 22 bases separated the two germline ends. This CDR3 has 16 residues. Per the germline V gene, CDR1 is LGHNA and CDR2 is YNFKEQ. CDR3 nucleotides: TGTGCCAGCGGGTGGGGGCGGAAAAGAGGGTCAGATACGCAGTATTTT. As protein: CASGWGRKRGSDTQYF.

This chain connects TRBV7-6 to TRBJ2-1; 13 bases align to TRBD2. Germline V CDR1 and CDR2: SGHVS, FNYEAQ. The CDR3 is 15 amino acids. The V gene end was trimmed by 1 base and the J gene end by 8 bases; junction bases not matched to a gene: 2. The CDR3 region has the DNA TGTGCCAGCAGCTTAGGACTAGCGGGAGGAGATGAGCAGTTCTTC. It is translated as CASSLGLAGGDEQFF.